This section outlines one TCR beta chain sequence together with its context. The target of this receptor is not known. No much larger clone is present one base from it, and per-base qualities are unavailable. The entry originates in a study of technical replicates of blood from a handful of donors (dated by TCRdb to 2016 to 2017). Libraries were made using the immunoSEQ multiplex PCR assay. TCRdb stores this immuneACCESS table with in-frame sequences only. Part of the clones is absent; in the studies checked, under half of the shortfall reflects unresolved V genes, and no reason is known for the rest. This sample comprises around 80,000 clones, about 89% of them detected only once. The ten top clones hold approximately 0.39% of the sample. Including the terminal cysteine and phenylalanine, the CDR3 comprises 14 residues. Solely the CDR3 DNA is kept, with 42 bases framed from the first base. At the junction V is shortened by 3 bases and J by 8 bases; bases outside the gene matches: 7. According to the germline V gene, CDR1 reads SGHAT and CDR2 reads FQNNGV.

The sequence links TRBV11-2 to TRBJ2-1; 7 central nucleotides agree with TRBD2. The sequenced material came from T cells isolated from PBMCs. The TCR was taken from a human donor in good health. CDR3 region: CASSFRDYIDEQFF. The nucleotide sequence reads TGTGCCAGCAGCTTCCGGGACTATATAGATGAGCAGTTCTTC.